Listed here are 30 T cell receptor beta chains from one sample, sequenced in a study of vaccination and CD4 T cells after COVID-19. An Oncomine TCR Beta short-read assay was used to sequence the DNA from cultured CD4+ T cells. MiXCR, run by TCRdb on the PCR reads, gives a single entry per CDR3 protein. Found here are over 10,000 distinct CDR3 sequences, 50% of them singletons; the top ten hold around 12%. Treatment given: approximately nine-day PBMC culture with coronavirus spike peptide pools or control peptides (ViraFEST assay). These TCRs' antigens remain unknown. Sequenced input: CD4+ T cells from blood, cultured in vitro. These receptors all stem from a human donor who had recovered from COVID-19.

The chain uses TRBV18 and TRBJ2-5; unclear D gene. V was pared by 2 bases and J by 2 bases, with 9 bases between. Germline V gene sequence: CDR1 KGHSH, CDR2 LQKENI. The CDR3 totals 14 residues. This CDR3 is CASSPLGPQETQYF. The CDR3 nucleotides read TGTGCCAGCTCACCATTAGGCCCTCAAGAGACCCAGTACTTC.

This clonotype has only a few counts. The CDR3 protein is CSARVAGERGEQYF. CDR3 coding DNA: TGCAGTGCTAGAGTGGCAGGGGAAAGAGGGGAGCAGTACTTC. This chain joins TRBV20-1 and TRBJ2-7; D might be TRBD1 (6 bases). CDR1 and CDR2 from the germline V gene are DFQATT and SNEGSKA (reference sequence). This CDR3 has 14 residues. Trimming stripped 1 base from V and 7 bases from J, with 17 bases between.

This chain's CDR3 is CASSLWSRELFF. The CDR3 coding sequence is TGTGCCAGCAGTTTATGGTCCCGGGAGCTGTTTTTT. V and J are TRBV12-3 or TRBV12-4 and TRBJ2-2, with D unclear. V gave up 2 bases and J gave up 9 bases, with 7 bases separating them. This CDR3 region has 12 residues.

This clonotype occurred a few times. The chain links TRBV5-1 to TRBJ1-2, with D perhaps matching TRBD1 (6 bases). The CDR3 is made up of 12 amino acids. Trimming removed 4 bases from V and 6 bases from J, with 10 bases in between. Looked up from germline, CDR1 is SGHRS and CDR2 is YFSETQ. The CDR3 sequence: CASSPRGHGYTF. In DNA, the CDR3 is TGCGCCAGCAGCCCCAGGGGCCATGGCTACACCTTC.

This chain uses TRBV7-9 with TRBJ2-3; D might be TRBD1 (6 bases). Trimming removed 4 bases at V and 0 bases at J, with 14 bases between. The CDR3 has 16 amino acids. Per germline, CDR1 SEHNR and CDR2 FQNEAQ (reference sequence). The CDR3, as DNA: TGTGCCAGCAGCTCCGATGGGCAGGGGAGCACAGATACGCAGTATTTT. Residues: CASSSDGQGSTDTQYF.

CDR3 DNA sequence: TGTGCCAGCAGTATGGGGAGGGGGGTCCAAGAGACCCAGTACTTC. It is translated as CASSMGRGVQETQYF. This chain uses TRBV2 with TRBJ2-5; a weak D match, TRBD2 (7 bases). The CDR3 sequence is 15 residues long. The V end lost 5 bases, the J end lost 1 base, and 14 bases lay between the germline ends. CDR1 and CDR2 (germline): SNHLY, FYNNEI. The full variable domain, rest sourced from reference TRBV2 and TRBJ2-5, is EPEVTQTPSHQVTQMGQEVILRCVPISNHLYFYWYRQILGQKVEFLVSFYNNEISEKSEIFDDQFSVERPDGSNFTLKIRSTKLEDSAMYFCASSMGRGVQETQYFGPGTRLLVL.

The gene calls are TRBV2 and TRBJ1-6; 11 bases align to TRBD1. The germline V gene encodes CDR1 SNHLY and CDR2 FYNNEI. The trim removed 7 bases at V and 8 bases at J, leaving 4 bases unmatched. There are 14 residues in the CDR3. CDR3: CASNRDRGYSPLHF. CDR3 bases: TGTGCCAGCAATCGGGACAGGGGGTATTCACCCCTCCACTTT.

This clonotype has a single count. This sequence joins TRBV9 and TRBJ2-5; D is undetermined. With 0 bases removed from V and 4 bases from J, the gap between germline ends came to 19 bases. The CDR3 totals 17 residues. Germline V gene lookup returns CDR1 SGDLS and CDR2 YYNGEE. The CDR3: CASSVAGGPTHGETQYF. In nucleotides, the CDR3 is TGTGCCAGCAGCGTAGCTGGCGGACCAACGCACGGAGAGACCCAGTACTTC. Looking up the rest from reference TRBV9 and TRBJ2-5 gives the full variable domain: DSGVTQTPKHLITATGQRVTLRCSPRSGDLSVYWYQQSLDQGLQFLIQYYNGEERAKGNILERFSAQQFPDLHSELNLSSLELGDSALYFCASSVAGGPTHGETQYFGPGTRLLVL.

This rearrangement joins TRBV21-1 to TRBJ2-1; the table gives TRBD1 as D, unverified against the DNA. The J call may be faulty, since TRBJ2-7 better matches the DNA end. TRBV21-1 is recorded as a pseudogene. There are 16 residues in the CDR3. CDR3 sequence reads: CASSKAGTGAGHEQYF. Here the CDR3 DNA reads TGTGCCAGCAGCAAAGCGGGGACAGGGGCTGGCCACGAGCAGTACTTC.

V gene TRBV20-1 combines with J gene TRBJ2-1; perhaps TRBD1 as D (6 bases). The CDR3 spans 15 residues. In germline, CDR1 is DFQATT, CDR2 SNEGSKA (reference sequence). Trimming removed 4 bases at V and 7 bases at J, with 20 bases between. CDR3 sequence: CSATPGTLEGNEQFF. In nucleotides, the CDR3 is TGCAGTGCTACGCCCGGGACACTCGAAGGGAATGAGCAGTTCTTC.

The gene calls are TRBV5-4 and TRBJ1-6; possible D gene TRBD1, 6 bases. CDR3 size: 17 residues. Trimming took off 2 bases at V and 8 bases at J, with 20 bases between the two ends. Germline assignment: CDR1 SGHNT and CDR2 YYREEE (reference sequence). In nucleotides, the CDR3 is TGTGCCAGCAGCTTTTTATCGGGGGCGCGTCACTATTCACCCCTCCACTTT. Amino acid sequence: CASSFLSGARHYSPLHF.

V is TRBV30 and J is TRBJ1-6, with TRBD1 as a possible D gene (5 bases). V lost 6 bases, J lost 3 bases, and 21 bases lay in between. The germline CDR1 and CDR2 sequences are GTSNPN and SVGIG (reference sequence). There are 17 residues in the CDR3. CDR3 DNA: TGTGCCTGTGTTCTTGAACCGGGACGGGGCTATAATTCACCCCTCCACTTT. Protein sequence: CACVLEPGRGYNSPLHF.

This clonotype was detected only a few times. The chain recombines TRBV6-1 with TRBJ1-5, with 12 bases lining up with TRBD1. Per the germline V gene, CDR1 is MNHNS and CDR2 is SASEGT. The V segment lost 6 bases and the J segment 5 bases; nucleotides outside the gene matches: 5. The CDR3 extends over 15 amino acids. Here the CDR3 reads CASRGQGAGYQPQHF. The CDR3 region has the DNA TGTGCCAGCAGGGGACAGGGGGCTGGTTATCAGCCCCAGCATTTT.

CDR3 coding DNA: TGTGCCCGCCGGGGATGGGAGAGGGACGAGCAGTACTTC. Residues: CARRGWERDEQYF. This sequence joins TRBV7-8 and TRBJ2-7, with D maybe TRBD2 (5 bases). Between the trimmed V and J ends, which lost 11 bases and 5 bases, there was a span of 19 bases. CDR1 is SGHVS and CDR2 is FQNEAQ in the germline V gene. The CDR3 loop spans 13 amino acids.

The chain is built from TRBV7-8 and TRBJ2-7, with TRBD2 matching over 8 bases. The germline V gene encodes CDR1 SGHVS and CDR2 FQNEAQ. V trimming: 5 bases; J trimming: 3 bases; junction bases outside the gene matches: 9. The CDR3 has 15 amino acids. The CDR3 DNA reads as TGTGCCAGCAGCCAATCCGGGGGGGGGTTCTACGAGCAGTACTTC. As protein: CASSQSGGGFYEQYF. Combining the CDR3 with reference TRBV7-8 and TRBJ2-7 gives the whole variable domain GAGVSQSPRYKVAKRGQDVALRCDPISGHVSLFWYQQALGQGPEFLTYFQNEAQLDKSGLPSDRFFAERPEGSVSTLKIQRTQQEDSAVYLCASSQSGGGFYEQYFGPGTRLTVT.

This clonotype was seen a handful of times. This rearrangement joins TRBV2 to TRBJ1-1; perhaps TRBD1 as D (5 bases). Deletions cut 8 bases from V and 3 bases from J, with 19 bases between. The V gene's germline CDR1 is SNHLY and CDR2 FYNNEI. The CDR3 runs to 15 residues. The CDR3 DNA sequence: TGTGCCAGCGGACAAGAGGCGAGCCGGGACACTGAAGCTTTCTTT. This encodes CASGQEASRDTEAFF.

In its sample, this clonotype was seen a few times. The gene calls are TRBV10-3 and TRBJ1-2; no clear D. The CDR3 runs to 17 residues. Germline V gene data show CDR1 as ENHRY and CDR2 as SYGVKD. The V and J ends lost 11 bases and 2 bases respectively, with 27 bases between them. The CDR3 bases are TGTGCCTTCTCATCGGCTGGGATTTCCCCGGGGAACTATGGCTACACCTTC. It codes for CAFSSAGISPGNYGYTF.

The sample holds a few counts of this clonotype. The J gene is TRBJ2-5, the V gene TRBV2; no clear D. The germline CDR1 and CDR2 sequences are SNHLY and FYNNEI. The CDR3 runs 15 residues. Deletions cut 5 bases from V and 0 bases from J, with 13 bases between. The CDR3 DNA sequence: TGTGCCAGCAGTAGAGACCGGGTAAACCAAGAGACCCAGTACTTC. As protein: CASSRDRVNQETQYF.

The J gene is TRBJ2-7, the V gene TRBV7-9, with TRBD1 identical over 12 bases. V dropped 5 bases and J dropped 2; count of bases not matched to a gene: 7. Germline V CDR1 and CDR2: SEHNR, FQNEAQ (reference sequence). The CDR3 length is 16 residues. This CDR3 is CASSPGQGAYTYEQYF. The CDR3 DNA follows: TGTGCCAGCAGCCCGGGACAGGGGGCGTATACCTACGAGCAGTACTTC.

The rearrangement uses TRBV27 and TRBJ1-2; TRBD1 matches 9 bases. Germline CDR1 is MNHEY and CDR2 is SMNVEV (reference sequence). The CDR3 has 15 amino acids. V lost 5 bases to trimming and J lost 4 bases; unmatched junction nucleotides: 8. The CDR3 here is CASSIGTGLAYGYTF. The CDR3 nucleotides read TGTGCCAGCAGTATTGGGACAGGGCTTGCCTATGGCTACACCTTC.

Here the CDR3 reads CATRQELFF. The CDR3 DNA reads TGCGCCACCCGACAGGAACTGTTTTTT. V gene TRBV10-1 combines with J gene TRBJ1-4; tentatively, D is TRBD1 (6 bases). Germline V gives CDR1 WNHNN, CDR2 SYGVQD (reference sequence). V lost 10 bases and J lost 12, with 9 bases in between. This CDR3 contains 9 residues.

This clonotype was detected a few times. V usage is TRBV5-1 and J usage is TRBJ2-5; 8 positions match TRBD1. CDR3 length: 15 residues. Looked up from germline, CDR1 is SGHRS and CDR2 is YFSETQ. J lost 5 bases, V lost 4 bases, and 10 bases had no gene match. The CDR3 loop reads CASSLRTGRMETQYF. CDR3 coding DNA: TGCGCCAGCAGCCTCAGGACAGGGCGGATGGAGACCCAGTACTTC. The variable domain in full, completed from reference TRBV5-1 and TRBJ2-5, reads KAGVTQTPRYLIKTRGQQVTLSCSPISGHRSVSWYQQTPGQGLQFLFEYFSETQRNKGNFPGRFSGRQFSNSRSEMNVSTLELGDSALYLCASSLRTGRMETQYFGPGTRLLVL.

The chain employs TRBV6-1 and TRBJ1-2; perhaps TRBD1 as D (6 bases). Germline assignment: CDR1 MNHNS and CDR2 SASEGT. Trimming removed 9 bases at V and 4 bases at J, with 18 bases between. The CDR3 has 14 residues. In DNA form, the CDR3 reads TGTGCCAGTCTTCAGGGGAAGGGAAGCTATGGCTACACCTTC. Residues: CASLQGKGSYGYTF.

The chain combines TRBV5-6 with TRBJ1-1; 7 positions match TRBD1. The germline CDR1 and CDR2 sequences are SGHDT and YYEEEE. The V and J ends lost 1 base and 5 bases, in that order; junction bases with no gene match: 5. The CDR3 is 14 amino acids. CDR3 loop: CASSLQGVGTEAFF. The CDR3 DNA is TGTGCCAGCAGCTTGCAGGGGGTGGGGACTGAAGCTTTCTTT.

The DNA for the CDR3 is TGTGCCAGCAGCTTACCTGGCATCTATGGCTACACCTTC. Its translation: CASSLPGIYGYTF. The rearrangement links TRBV7-9 to TRBJ1-2; no firm D call. Germline CDR1 SEHNR, CDR2 FQNEAQ (reference sequence). The CDR3 consists of 13 residues. Trimming shortened V by 2 bases and J by 4 bases, and 8 bases separated the two germline ends.

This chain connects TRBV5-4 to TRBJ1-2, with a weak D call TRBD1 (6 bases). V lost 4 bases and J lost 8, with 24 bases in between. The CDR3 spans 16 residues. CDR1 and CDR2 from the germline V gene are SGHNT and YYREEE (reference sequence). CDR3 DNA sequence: TGTGCCAGCAGCCCCTGGCCCCCCAGGGGACCGGTAGGCTACACCTTC. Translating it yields CASSPWPPRGPVGYTF.

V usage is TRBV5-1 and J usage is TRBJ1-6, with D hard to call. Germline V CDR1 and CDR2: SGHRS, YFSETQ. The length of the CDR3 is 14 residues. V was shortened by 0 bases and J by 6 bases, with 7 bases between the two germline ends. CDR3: CASSLEGFNSPLHF. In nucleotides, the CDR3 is TGCGCCAGCAGCTTGGAAGGCTTTAATTCACCCCTCCACTTT.

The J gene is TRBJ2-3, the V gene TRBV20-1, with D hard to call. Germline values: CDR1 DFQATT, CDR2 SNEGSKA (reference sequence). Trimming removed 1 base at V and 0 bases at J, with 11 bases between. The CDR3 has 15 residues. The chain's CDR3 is CSARVPLTSTDTQYF. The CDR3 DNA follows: TGCAGTGCTAGAGTCCCGTTAACTAGCACAGATACGCAGTATTTT.

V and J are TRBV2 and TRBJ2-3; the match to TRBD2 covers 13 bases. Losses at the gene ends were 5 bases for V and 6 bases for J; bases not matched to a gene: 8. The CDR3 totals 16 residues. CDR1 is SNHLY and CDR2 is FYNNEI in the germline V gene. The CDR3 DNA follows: TGTGCCAGCAGTCCAGGACTAGCGGGGGTCATGGATACGCAGTATTTT. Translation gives CASSPGLAGVMDTQYF.

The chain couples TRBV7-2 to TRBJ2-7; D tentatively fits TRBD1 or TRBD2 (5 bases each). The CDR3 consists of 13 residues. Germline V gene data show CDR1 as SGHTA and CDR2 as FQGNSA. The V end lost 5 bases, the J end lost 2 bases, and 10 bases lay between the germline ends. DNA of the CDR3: TGTGCCAGCAGCCGGGTGGGGGCCTACGAGCAGTACTTC. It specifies CASSRVGAYEQYF.